This T cell receptor (beta chain) was documented in a study of blood T cell repertoires in COVID-19 (dated by TCRdb to 2020 to 2021). Regarding the complete study: Samples covering the acute and convalescent phases of COVID-19 were provided by collaborators in the United States, Italy and Spain. The prospective study material was composed of cDNA or gDNA derived from T cells, B-cell-depleted T cells, or PBMCs. Deeply sampled blood TCRbeta repertoires from subjects exposed to, actively infected with, or recovered from COVID-19 were included in the dataset. The repertoires were made available in a free public database intended to serve as a resource for research on the immune response to SARS-CoV-2. Samples were obtained from the ongoing ImmuneRACE study (first 160 participants) and from about 1,300 subjects provided by 6 global collaborators. Nearly every sample came with metadata listing a de-identified subject ID, COVID-19 status, age in years and sex. HLA class I and class II types, where available, came from metadata supplied by the sample provider rather than from assay-based typing. Findings and caveats that apply to the study as a whole: The amount of clinical and demographic metadata varied by source and participant and was provided uncurated.

Whole blood was collected in K2EDTA tubes by collaborating institutions according to the institutions' own protocols. For TCRbeta analysis, collaborator samples were shipped as frozen whole blood, as isolated PBMCs, or as DNA extracted from either sample type. TCRbeta CDR3 regions were amplified from genomic DNA by means of the immunoSEQ Assay, a bias-controlled multiplex PCR. From the authors' description of their analysis: Within the assay, amplification of reference gene primers was used to estimate how many nucleated cells each sample contained. To quantify the absolute abundance of each unique TCRbeta CDR3 rearrangement, sequence reads were collapsed and filtered. Productive Simpson clonality was computed per sample as the square root of Simpson's diversity index over productive rearrangements. The table was pulled from immuneACCESS by TCRdb, which kept in-frame rearrangements only. Such tables lose some clones; where checked, under half of the loss comes from unresolved V genes, and the rest has no known cause. V, J and clone size are those of that table, while D and trimming were read from the DNA. This sample has roughly 43,000 clones in its table, and roughly 84% of those were observed once. The ten most abundant clones make up roughly 4.3% of the sample.

A note on this clone: Its antigen is unknown. The record has no base qualities; no much larger clone is one base away.

CDR1 MNHEY and CDR2 SVGAGI were looked up in the germline V gene. Here V drops 6 bases and J drops 3 bases, and the junction holds 1 base not matched to any gene. The CDR3 spans 13 residues, from the cysteine through the phenylalanine. CDR3 DNA is the only sequence kept; it has 39 bases, read in frame from the first base. The sequencing input was peripheral blood. This chain is built from TRBV6-5 and TRBJ2-5, with 10 middle bases fitting TRBD2. The sequence was obtained from a woman aged 70-85 years with acute or convalescent COVID-19. The CDR3 is CASRAGGKETQYF. The nucleotide sequence reads TGTGCCAGCAGAGCGGGGGGGAAAGAGACCCAGTACTTC.